The 4 T cell receptor beta chains reported below all come from one sample, sequenced in a study of shared clonotypes between healthy human individuals. Sequencing was performed with immunoSEQ multiplex PCR; in TCRdb, only in-frame clones are kept and a portion is missing. The table shows roughly 2.2 million clones, with 90% to 95% occurring only once. The sequenced sample was naive CD4+ T cells from PBMCs. Subset in this sample: CD45RA+ positively selected. These receptors came from a man aged 18-30 years in good health. Some clones in this sample may be carry-over from other donors' samples.

In its sample, this clone was seen a few times. V usage is TRBV6-1 and J usage is TRBJ1-1; tentatively, D is TRBD1 (5 bases). The V end was cut by 10 bases, the J end by 1 base, with 7 bases between. There are 11 residues in the CDR3. CDR1 is MNHNS, CDR2 SASEGT, per germline. CDR3 amino acids: CATQGNTEAFF. In DNA, the CDR3 is TGTGCCACCCAGGGGAACACTGAAGCTTTCTTT.

This chain uses TRBV10-1 with TRBJ2-3; D possibly uses TRBD1 or TRBD2 (5 bases each). The CDR3 extends over 14 amino acids. Deletions cut 5 bases from V and 5 bases from J, with 14 bases between. CDR1 WNHNN and CDR2 SYGVQD come from the germline V gene (reference sequence). DNA for the CDR3: TGCGCCAGCAGTTCGACAGCGGTAGGAGATACGCAGTATTTT. Translation gives CASSSTAVGDTQYF.

This clone was recorded once. This chain joins TRBV5-1 and TRBJ1-2; D is unresolved. The V end was cut by 0 bases, the J end by 4 bases, with 10 bases between. This CDR3 is built from 14 residues. Germline-derived CDR1 and CDR2 are SGHRS and YFSETQ. The CDR3 loop is CASSLDSDFYGYTF. CDR3 in DNA: TGCGCCAGCAGCTTGGACAGCGACTTCTATGGCTACACCTTC.

J is TRBJ2-3 and V is TRBV6-5; perhaps TRBD2 as D (6 bases). This CDR3 region has 14 residues. Trimming pared 2 bases from V and 6 bases from J, leaving 12 bases between. Germline CDR1 MNHEY, CDR2 SVGAGI. The CDR3 here is CASSYGTSRDTQYF. CDR3 DNA sequence: TGTGCCAGCAGTTACGGGACTTCCAGGGATACGCAGTATTTT.